The T cell receptor (beta chain) under discussion was sequenced for a study of regulatory and conventional T cells in RAG deficiency (dated by TCRdb to 2015 to 2018). Describing the broader study: High-throughput TCR beta sequencing was used to compare the diversity and composition of the Treg, conventional CD4+ and CD8+ T cell repertoires of RAG-deficient patients with those of healthy controls.

About this clone itself: Which antigen it targets is not known. The input lacks base qualities; no much larger clone sits a single base away.

Before genomic DNA extraction, regulatory T cells were isolated from blood as CD4+CD25-high CD127-low cells. Repertoire analyses used eight healthy control donors as the comparison group. General study outcomes and caveats: In Omenn syndrome and CID/AS patients compared with controls, 85 to 100-fold fewer unique TCR beta sequences were detected from Treg cells, versus approximately 10-fold fewer for other subsets. Shorter CDR3 lengths were found in all patient T-cell subsets, and >85% Treg-Tconv repertoire overlap at nucleotide and amino acid level was observed in Omenn syndrome patients. Some T-cell subset analyses were not performed for some subjects. RAG-deficient patients showed markedly lower Shannon entropy and higher Simpson indices than control T-cell subpopulations. In Omenn syndrome patients, sorted CD25-high CD127-low cells may represent peripherally activated cells rather than bona fide Treg cells.

Libraries were constructed by the immunoSEQ multiplex PCR assay. Rearranged TCR beta chain products were amplified from genomic DNA of sorted T-cell subsets and sequenced. In the source study's methods: Shannon entropy and Simpson indices were used to measure how diverse the repertoire of productive TCR beta rearrangements was. Clonal expansion was assessed using the summed frequency of the 100 most abundant productive TCR beta clonotypes among total reads. The TRB repertoires were scored with a self-reactivity index built on which amino acids appear at CDR3beta positions 6 and 7. Two-way ANOVA was used for repertoire analyses, and Student t or Mann-Whitney tests were used for flow cytometric analyses. As stored in TCRdb, this immuneACCESS dataset retains in-frame rearrangements with V and J assigned. A fraction of the clones does not appear; measured against another copy, unresolved V genes explain less than half of the discrepancy, and the remainder lacks a known reason. The V and J calls and clone size come from that table; D and trimming were worked out from the DNA. In this sample the table shows under 30,000 clones, around 90% of which occur a single time. The ten largest clones take up around 0.79% of the sample.

The sample was also reused in another study, on regulatory T cells. Taken from the second paper: The multiplex PCR relied on 52 forward TRBV primers and 13 reverse TRBJ primers, and amplification bias was corrected through assay-based and computational methods. In patients, repertoires had restricted unique TRB V-J pairs and skewed V and J gene usage, with regulatory T cells showing the most marked changes. The study compared T-cell receptor beta repertoires of sorted regulatory, conventional CD4+ and CD8+ T cells in CD3G-deficient patients with those in healthy controls. Peripheral blood mononuclear cells were isolated by Ficoll density separation. Within the immunoSEQ assay, multiplex PCR amplified rearranged TRB loci from genomic DNA. Sequencing of the TRB amplicons was done on an Illumina HiSeq platform. Raw sequences were error-filtered and aligned to reference gene sequences by custom algorithms and were subsequently analyzed with the immunoSEQ online tools. Productive and nonproductive TRB rearrangement frequencies were evaluated among both unique and total sequences. Groups were compared by t tests, Mann-Whitney tests or two-way ANOVA performed in Prism software.

This sequence originates from a human donor in good health. Sequencing was carried out using Tregs sorted from blood.

The DNA sequence is TGTGCCAGCAGCCTCCTACAGGGGGCGCAGAAGTATGGCTACACCTTC. The translation is CASSLLQGAQKYGYTF. The rearrangement combines TRBV7-8 with TRBJ1-2; 9 bases in between match TRBD1. The CDR3 numbers 16 residues from cysteine through phenylalanine. CDR3 DNA is the only sequence kept; it has 48 bases, read in frame from the first base. Trimmed from V: 5 bases; trimmed from J: 5 bases; junction bases lacking a gene match: 12. CDR1 and CDR2 (SGHVS, FQNEAQ) derive from the germline V gene.